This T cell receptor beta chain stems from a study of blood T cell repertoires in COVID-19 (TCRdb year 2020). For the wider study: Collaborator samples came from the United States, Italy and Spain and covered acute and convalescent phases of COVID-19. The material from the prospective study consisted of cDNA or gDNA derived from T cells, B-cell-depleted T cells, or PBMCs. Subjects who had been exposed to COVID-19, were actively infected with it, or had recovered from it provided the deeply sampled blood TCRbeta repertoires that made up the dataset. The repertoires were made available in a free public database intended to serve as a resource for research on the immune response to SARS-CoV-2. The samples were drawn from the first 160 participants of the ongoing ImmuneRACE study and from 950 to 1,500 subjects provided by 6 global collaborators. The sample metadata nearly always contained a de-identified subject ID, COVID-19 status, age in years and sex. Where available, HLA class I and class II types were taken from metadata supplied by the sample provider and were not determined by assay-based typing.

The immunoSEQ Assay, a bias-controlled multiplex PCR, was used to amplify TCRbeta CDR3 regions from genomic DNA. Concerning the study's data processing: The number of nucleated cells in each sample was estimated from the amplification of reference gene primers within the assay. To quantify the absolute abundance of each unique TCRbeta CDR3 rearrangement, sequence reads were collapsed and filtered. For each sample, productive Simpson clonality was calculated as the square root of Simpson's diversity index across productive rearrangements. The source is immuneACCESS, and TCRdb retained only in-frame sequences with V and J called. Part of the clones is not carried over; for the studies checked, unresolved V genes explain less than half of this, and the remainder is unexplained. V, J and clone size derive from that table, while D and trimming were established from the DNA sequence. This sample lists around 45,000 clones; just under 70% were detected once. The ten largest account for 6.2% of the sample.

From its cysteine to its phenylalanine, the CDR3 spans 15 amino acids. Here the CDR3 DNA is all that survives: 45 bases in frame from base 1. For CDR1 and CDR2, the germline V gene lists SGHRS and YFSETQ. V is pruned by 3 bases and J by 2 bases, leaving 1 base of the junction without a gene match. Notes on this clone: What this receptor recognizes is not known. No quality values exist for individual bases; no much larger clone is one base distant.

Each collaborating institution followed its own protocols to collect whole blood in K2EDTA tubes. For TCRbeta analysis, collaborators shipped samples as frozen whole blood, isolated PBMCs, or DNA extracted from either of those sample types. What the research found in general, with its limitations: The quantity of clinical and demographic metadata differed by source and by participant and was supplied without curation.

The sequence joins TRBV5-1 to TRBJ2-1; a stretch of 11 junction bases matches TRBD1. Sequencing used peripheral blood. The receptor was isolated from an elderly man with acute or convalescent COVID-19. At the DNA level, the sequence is TGCGCCAGCAGCTCGGACAGGGGGCCCTACAATGAGCAGTTCTTC. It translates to CASSSDRGPYNEQFF. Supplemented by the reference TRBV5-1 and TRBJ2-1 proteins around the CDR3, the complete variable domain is KAGVTQTPRYLIKTRGQQVTLSCSPISGHRSVSWYQQTPGQGLQFLFEYFSETQRNKGNFPGRFSGRQFSNSRSEMNVSTLELGDSALYLCASSSDRGPYNEQFFGPGTRLTVL.